Each of the 24 T cell receptor beta chains below was sequenced from the same sample in a study of radiation and T cells in renal cell carcinoma. Sample time point: blood 4 weeks post-SBRT, at nephrectomy. Treatment in this sample: 15 Gy SBRT to primary tumor, nephrectomy 4 weeks later. Repertoires were generated with immunoSEQ multiplex PCR, while TCRdb's copy carries only in-frame clones and drops some. The repertoire holds some 64,000 clones, with roughly 80% as singletons. Source: blood, taken from a patient whose treatment included radiotherapy and nephrectomy. Every receptor here comes from a man between 60 and 75 years old with renal cell carcinoma.

The chain combines TRBV12-5 with TRBJ1-1; no clear D. The V gene lost 3 bases and the J gene lost 1 base, with 6 bases spanning the gap. The CDR3 extends over 13 amino acids. The germline CDR1 and CDR2 sequences are LGHNT and FRNRAP. The CDR3 loop reads CASGFQTNTEAFF. The CDR3 coding sequence is TGTGCTAGTGGTTTCCAGACGAACACTGAAGCTTTCTTT. Variable domain in full (rest from reference TRBV12-5 and TRBJ1-1): DARVTQTPRHKVTEMGQEVTMRCQPILGHNTVFWYRQTMMQGLELLAYFRNRAPLDDSGMPKDRFSAEMPDATLATLKIQPSEPRDSAVYFCASGFQTNTEAFFGQGTRLTVV.

The chain joins TRBV6-6 to TRBJ2-2; D call uncertain. Germline lookup yields CDR1 MNHNY and CDR2 SVGAGI (reference sequence). This CDR3 has 12 residues. V lost 5 bases and J lost 7, with 8 bases in between. CDR3 in DNA: TGTGCCAGCAGTCTCCCGGGCGGGGAGCTGTTTTTT. Translation: CASSLPGGELFF.

J is TRBJ1-2 and V is TRBV29-1, with D hard to call. The V and J ends lost 2 bases and 1 base respectively, with 8 bases between them. CDR1 and CDR2 from the germline V gene are SQVTM and ANQGSEA. There are 13 residues in the CDR3. The chain's CDR3 is CSVENRDNYGYTF. Here the CDR3 DNA reads TGCAGCGTTGAAAATAGGGATAACTATGGCTACACCTTC.

The chain joins TRBV6-6 to TRBJ1-5; D is perhaps TRBD1 (6 bases). CDR3 length: 15 residues. The germline V gene encodes CDR1 MNHNY and CDR2 SVGAGI (reference sequence). V lost 0 bases and J 7 bases, leaving 13 bases between the germline ends. In nucleotides, the CDR3 is TGTGCCAGCAGTTACTCGATGGGGGCTGGCCAGCCCCAGCATTTT. Translating gives CASSYSMGAGQPQHF.

The chain uses TRBV27 and TRBJ1-2; D perhaps matches TRBD1 (6 bases). From germline, CDR1 is MNHEY and CDR2 SMNVEV (reference sequence). CDR3 length: 14 amino acids. The germline V and J ends were trimmed by 1 base and 4 bases, with 10 bases remaining between them. The CDR3 bases are TGTGCCAGCAGTTTATACCAGGGGCGCTATGGCTACACCTTC. It codes for CASSLYQGRYGYTF.

The chain links TRBV20-1 to TRBJ2-2; D not resolved. Looked up from germline, CDR1 is DFQATT and CDR2 is SNEGSKA (reference sequence). V lost 6 bases to trimming and J lost 5 bases, with 7 bases between them. The CDR3 runs 11 residues. DNA of the CDR3: TGCAGTGCCACTGGGACCGGGGAGCTGTTTTTT. Encoded protein: CSATGTGELFF.

The chain recombines TRBV27 with TRBJ1-2; 11 bases match TRBD1. The germline V gene has CDR1 MNHEY and CDR2 SMNVEV (reference sequence). The CDR3 spans 16 residues. The V gene end was trimmed by 6 bases and the J gene end by 5 bases; junction bases not matched to a gene: 11. CDR3 sequence reads: CASRPGQGGFRYGYTF. The CDR3 nucleotides are TGTGCCAGCAGACCGGGACAGGGGGGCTTTAGGTATGGCTACACCTTC.

This clone was recorded once. The chain links TRBV11-2 to TRBJ2-5; 10 bases align to TRBD2. CDR1 is SGHAT and CDR2 is FQNNGV in the germline V gene. CDR3 length: 16 residues. V was clipped by 5 bases and J by 5 bases; unmatched bases: 11. CDR3 residues: CASSPPRAGGTETQYF. The CDR3 DNA is TGTGCCAGCAGCCCCCCCCGAGCGGGGGGGACGGAGACCCAGTACTTC.

This sequence joins TRBV6-6 and TRBJ2-2; possibly TRBD1 for D (6 bases). Deletions cut 5 bases from V and 1 base from J, with 11 bases between. This CDR3 comprises 15 residues. Germline CDR1 is MNHNY and CDR2 is SVGAGI (reference sequence). The CDR3 bases are TGTGCCAGCAGTCCCGCACAGGGGAACACCGGGGAGCTGTTTTTT. Its protein product is CASSPAQGNTGELFF.

In its sample, this clone was seen once. V usage is TRBV5-1 and J usage is TRBJ1-5, with 9 positions matching TRBD1. The V gene's germline CDR1 is SGHRS and CDR2 YFSETQ. The CDR3 has 17 residues. Germline trimming cut 1 base from V and 2 bases from J; bases unmatched to any gene: 7. The chain's CDR3 is CASSLKQGAIGNQPQHF. As DNA, the CDR3 is TGCGCCAGCAGCTTGAAACAGGGGGCGATCGGCAATCAGCCCCAGCATTTT. Filled out from reference TRBV5-1 and TRBJ1-5, the complete variable domain reads KAGVTQTPRYLIKTRGQQVTLSCSPISGHRSVSWYQQTPGQGLQFLFEYFSETQRNKGNFPGRFSGRQFSNSRSEMNVSTLELGDSALYLCASSLKQGAIGNQPQHFGDGTRLSIL.

The chain employs TRBV5-1 and TRBJ2-5; unclear D gene. CDR1 is SGHRS, CDR2 YFSETQ, per germline. Trimming took 3 bases from V and 0 from J, leaving 6 bases between them. The CDR3 totals 13 residues. CDR3 in amino acids: CASSSRDQETQYF. The CDR3 DNA reads TGCGCCAGCAGCTCCCGGGACCAAGAGACCCAGTACTTC.

The chain couples TRBV4-1 to TRBJ2-2; 8 bases map to TRBD2. CDR3 length: 16 residues. V was clipped by 1 base and J by 5 bases; unmatched bases: 6. Germline values: CDR1 MGHRA, CDR2 YSYEKL. CDR3 loop: CASSQGGRPGTGELFF. DNA of the CDR3: TGCGCCAGCAGCCAAGGCGGGAGGCCGGGAACCGGGGAGCTGTTTTTT.

This chain connects TRBV29-1 to TRBJ2-1; TRBD2 matches 11 bases. CDR3 size: 14 residues. Trimming removed 7 bases from V and 5 bases from J; junction bases left unmatched: 7. Germline-derived CDR1 and CDR2 are SQVTM and ANQGSEA. As DNA, the CDR3 is TGCAGCGCCGCACTAGCGGGAGCCGACAATGAGCAGTTCTTC. Translating gives CSAALAGADNEQFF.

This chain uses TRBV7-2 with TRBJ1-2, with D perhaps matching TRBD1 (5 bases). Trimming took 3 bases from V and 0 from J, leaving 11 bases between them. This CDR3 contains 15 residues. CDR1 is SGHTA, CDR2 FQGNSA, per germline. CDR3 nucleotide sequence: TGTGCCAGCAGCTTGGATTCGGGACCTAACTATGGCTACACCTTC. Its translation: CASSLDSGPNYGYTF.

Here the CDR3 DNA reads TGCGCCAGCAGCTTAAAACAAGCGCCGACCGGGGAGCTGTTTTTT. Amino acids: CASSLKQAPTGELFF. The chain employs TRBV5-1 and TRBJ2-2; D is ambiguous. Germline V gene sequence: CDR1 SGHRS, CDR2 YFSETQ. This CDR3 comprises 15 residues. Trimming shortened V by 2 bases and J by 5 bases, and 13 bases separated the two germline ends. Looking up the rest from reference TRBV5-1 and TRBJ2-2 gives the full variable domain: KAGVTQTPRYLIKTRGQQVTLSCSPISGHRSVSWYQQTPGQGLQFLFEYFSETQRNKGNFPGRFSGRQFSNSRSEMNVSTLELGDSALYLCASSLKQAPTGELFFGEGSRLTVL.

V and J are TRBV9 and TRBJ1-6, with D maybe TRBD1 (5 bases). The V gene lost 4 bases and the J gene lost 9 bases, with 20 bases spanning the gap. The germline V gene has CDR1 SGDLS and CDR2 YYNGEE. This CDR3 is built from 16 residues. For the CDR3, the DNA is TGTGCCAGCAGCCCCCGAGCCGGGAATAGGGGTTCACCCCTCCACTTT. The encoded protein is CASSPRAGNRGSPLHF.

The V call is TRBV7-8, the J call TRBJ2-3; D is unclear. Trimming removed 1 base from V and 4 bases from J, with 9 bases in between. The CDR3 covers 14 residues. CDR1 is SGHVS, CDR2 FQNEAQ, per germline. This chain's CDR3 is CASSLGARADTQYF. The CDR3 DNA sequence: TGTGCCAGCAGCTTAGGGGCCCGGGCAGATACGCAGTATTTT.

The CDR3 region is CASTKPEGARNTGELFF. The CDR3 coding sequence is TGCGCCAGCACAAAGCCAGAGGGGGCGCGAAACACCGGGGAGCTGTTTTTT. The rearrangement uses TRBV5-1 and TRBJ2-2; 7 bases are a match to TRBD1. Per the germline V gene, CDR1 is SGHRS and CDR2 is YFSETQ. CDR3 length equals 17 residues. Losses at the gene ends were 6 bases for V and 2 bases for J; bases not matched to a gene: 13.

A single count supports this clone. This chain uses TRBV7-2 with TRBJ1-2, with D perhaps matching TRBD1 (6 bases). The germline gives CDR1 SGHTA, CDR2 FQGNSA. The ends were cut back, 3 bases at V and 6 bases at J, with 11 bases in the middle. The CDR3 extends over 13 amino acids. The CDR3 here is CASSFRGLDGYTF. DNA for the CDR3: TGTGCCAGCAGCTTTCGGGGGCTTGATGGCTACACCTTC.

The chain couples TRBV6-5 to TRBJ1-5; TRBD1 might be the D (5 bases). Germline V gene data show CDR1 as MNHEY and CDR2 as SVGAGI. The CDR3 runs 15 residues. The V end was cut by 0 bases, the J end by 7 bases, with 13 bases between. CDR3 in amino acids: CASSYSWGPGQPQHF. The CDR3 coding sequence is TGTGCCAGCAGTTACTCATGGGGCCCCGGGCAGCCCCAGCATTTT.

The rearrangement links TRBV6-5 to TRBJ1-6; D not certain. Germline CDR1 is MNHEY and CDR2 is SVGAGI. Trimming stripped 7 bases from V and 7 bases from J, with 8 bases between. This CDR3 region has 12 residues. For the CDR3, the DNA is TGTGCCAGCAACGAGAGGAATTCACCCCTCCACTTT. Its protein is CASNERNSPLHF.

Written as DNA, the CDR3 is TGTGCCAGCTCACCACCGGGACAGAAGAGAAATGAGCAGTTCTTC. Protein: CASSPPGQKRNEQFF. V usage is TRBV18 and J usage is TRBJ2-1; 7 bases agree with TRBD1. CDR1 and CDR2 from the germline V gene are KGHSH and LQKENI. CDR3 length equals 15 residues. The J segment lost 7 bases and the V segment lost 0 bases, leaving 6 bases of the junction unmatched.

The chain joins TRBV11-3 to TRBJ2-5, with 13 bases matching TRBD2. In germline, CDR1 is SGHNT, CDR2 YENEEA. V shed 5 bases and J 5 bases; nucleotides not matched to a gene: 8. CDR3 length: 16 residues. The chain's CDR3 is CASSPGLAGVGETQYF. The CDR3 coding sequence is TGTGCCAGCAGCCCCGGACTAGCGGGGGTGGGGGAGACCCAGTACTTC.

This clone occurred a few times. This sequence joins TRBV7-2 and TRBJ2-4, with D unclear. Trimming left V 6 bases short and J 1 base short, with 13 bases between. The V gene's germline CDR1 is SGHTA and CDR2 FQGNSA. This CDR3 is built from 15 residues. The CDR3 nucleotides are TGTGCCAGCAGTTATCCCCTGGGGGCCAAAAACATTCAGTACTTC. Translating gives CASSYPLGAKNIQYF.